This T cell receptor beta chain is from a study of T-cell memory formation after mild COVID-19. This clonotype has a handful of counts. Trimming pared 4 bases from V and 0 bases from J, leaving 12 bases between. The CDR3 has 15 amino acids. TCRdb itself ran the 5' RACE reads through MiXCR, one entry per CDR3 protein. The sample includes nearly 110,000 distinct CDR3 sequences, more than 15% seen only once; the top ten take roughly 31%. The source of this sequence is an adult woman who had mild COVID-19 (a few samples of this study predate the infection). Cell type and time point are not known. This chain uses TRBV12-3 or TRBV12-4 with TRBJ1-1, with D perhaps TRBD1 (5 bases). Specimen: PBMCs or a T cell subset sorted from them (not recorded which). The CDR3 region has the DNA TGTGCCAGCAGTTGGATTGACAGCATGAACACTGAAGCTTTCTTT. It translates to CASSWIDSMNTEAFF.